Reported below is one T cell receptor beta chain. The antigen this receptor binds is unknown. No much larger clone is present one base from it, and per-base qualities are unavailable. These data belong to a study of T cell changes during pregnancy in multiple sclerosis (dated by TCRdb to the late 2010s). About the full investigation: Changes in the T cell repertoire over the course of pregnancy were examined in this study in women with multiple sclerosis.

Library generation was performed with the immunoSEQ multiplex PCR assay. TCRdb obtained this table from immuneACCESS and retained in-frame rearrangements with V and J assigned. These tables miss some clones; where compared with another copy, unresolved V genes account for less than half of the shortfall, and the remainder is unexplained. The sample data list about 40,000 clones, and approximately 94% of these were observed just once. Of the sample, about 1.7% is held by the ten largest clones. V ends up 9 bases short and J 1 base short, with an unmatched junction base count of 2. The germline V gene provides CDR1 SNHLY and CDR2 FYNNEI. The CDR3, cysteine through phenylalanine, is 13 amino acids long. Only CDR3 DNA is held: 39 bases, read in frame from base 1.

The material was peripheral blood, obtained in the third trimester of pregnancy. The sequence came from a female donor with multiple sclerosis, enrolled in a pregnancy study. Recombination linked TRBV2 to TRBJ1-4; 7 nucleotides in the junction match TRBD1. The CDR3 protein: CASTGVTNEKLFF. Here is the DNA: TGTGCCAGTACAGGGGTAACTAATGAAAAACTGTTTTTT.